This T cell receptor beta chain originates from a study of cytotoxic CD8 clonotypes in ibrutinib-treated CLL. V trimming: 5 bases; J trimming: 1 base; junction bases outside the gene matches: 6. CDR3 length equals 15 residues. CDR1 SGHNT and CDR2 YYREEE come from the germline V gene (reference sequence). Measured with immunoSEQ multiplex PCR; TCRdb has only the in-frame clones, and not every one. The profile shows approximately 130,000 clones, around four fifths of them singletons. Sequenced here: PBMCs, sampled after 24 months of ibrutinib treatment. The sequence was obtained from a human donor with chronic lymphocytic leukemia. This chain uses TRBV5-4 with TRBJ1-2, with 9 bases aligning to TRBD1. CDR3 bases: TGTGCCAGCAGACAGGGGGCCTCGAGTAACTATGGCTACACCTTC. As protein: CASRQGASSNYGYTF. Supplemented by reference TRBV5-4 and TRBJ1-2, the full variable domain reads ETGVTQSPTHLIKTRGQQVTLRCSSQSGHNTVSWYQQALGQGPQFIFQYYREEENGRGNFPPRFSGLQFPNYSSELNVNALELDDSALYLCASRQGASSNYGYTFGSGTRLTVV.